A single sample gave rise to the 4 T cell receptor beta chains below, sequenced in a study of control samples from healthy donors and cancer patients. The table came from immunoSEQ multiplex PCR; TCRdb's copy has only in-frame clones and leaves some out. The table lists approximately 92,000 clones, about 92% of them singletons, with roughly 1.5% in the top ten. Material for sequencing was blood. Receptors were obtained from a woman in her twenties or thirties in good health.

This chain uses TRBV18 with TRBJ2-1, with TRBD1 matching over 8 bases. With V trimmed by 0 bases and J by 8 bases, 3 bases remained unmatched. The CDR3 has 14 residues. Germline loops: CDR1 KGHSH, CDR2 LQKENI. In DNA form, the CDR3 reads TGTGCCAGCTCACCACCGGGACAGGCTCATGAGCAGTTCTTC. Protein sequence: CASSPPGQAHEQFF.

The J gene is TRBJ2-1, the V gene TRBV27, with 13 positions matching TRBD2. V trimming: 4 bases; J trimming: 5 bases; junction bases outside the gene matches: 2. Germline V gene sequence: CDR1 MNHEY, CDR2 SMNVEV (reference sequence). The CDR3 extends over 15 amino acids. This CDR3 is CASSSGTSGNNEQFF. The CDR3 DNA reads as TGTGCCAGCAGTTCTGGGACTAGCGGGAACAATGAGCAGTTCTTC.

This clone turned up a few times. The rearrangement joins TRBV28 to TRBJ1-2, with 7 bases lining up with TRBD1. The germline gives CDR1 MDHEN, CDR2 SYDVKM. The CDR3 has 13 residues. V shed 4 bases and J 5 bases; nucleotides not matched to a gene: 4. CDR3 in amino acids: CASSSGQVYGYTF. CDR3 nucleotides: TGTGCCAGCAGTTCAGGACAGGTGTATGGCTACACCTTC.

This chain connects TRBV24-1 to TRBJ2-2; D gene unclear. Deletions cut 7 bases from V and 5 bases from J, with 7 bases between. From germline, CDR1 is KGHDR and CDR2 SFDVKD. This CDR3 region has 12 residues. This CDR3 is CATSPGTGELFF. CDR3 bases: TGTGCCACCAGCCCCGGTACCGGGGAGCTGTTTTTT.